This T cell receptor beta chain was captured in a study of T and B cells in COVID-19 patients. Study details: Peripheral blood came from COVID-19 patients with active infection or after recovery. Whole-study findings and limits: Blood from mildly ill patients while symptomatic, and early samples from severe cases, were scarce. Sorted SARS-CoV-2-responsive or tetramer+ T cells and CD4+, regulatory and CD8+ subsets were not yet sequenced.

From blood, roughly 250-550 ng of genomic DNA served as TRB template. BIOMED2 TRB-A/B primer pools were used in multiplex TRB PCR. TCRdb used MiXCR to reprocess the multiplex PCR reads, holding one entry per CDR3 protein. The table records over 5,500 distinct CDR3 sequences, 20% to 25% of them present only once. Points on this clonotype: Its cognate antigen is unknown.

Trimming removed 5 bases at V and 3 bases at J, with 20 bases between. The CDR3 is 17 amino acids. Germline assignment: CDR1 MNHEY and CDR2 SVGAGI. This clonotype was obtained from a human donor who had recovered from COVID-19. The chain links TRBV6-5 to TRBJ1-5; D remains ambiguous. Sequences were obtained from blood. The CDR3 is CASSPQFGVGNNQPQHF. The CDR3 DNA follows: TGTGCCAGCAGTCCCCAATTCGGGGTAGGGAACAATCAGCCCCAGCATTTT.